This TCR beta chain was captured by sequencing in a study of Graves' ophthalmopathy and Graves' hyperthyroidism. The wider study: Peripheral blood was collected at initial diagnosis, before any treatment. Points from the study as a whole: Researchers report that a 13-signature model separated ophthalmopathy from stable hyperthyroidism, posting under 90% sensitivity and about 80% specificity.

Amplification from RNA transcripts yielded the TCR beta CDR3 regions. A first-round RT-PCR used HTBI primers, followed by a second-round multiplex PCR. One entry per CDR3 protein results from TCRdb running MiXCR on the multiplex PCR reads. The sample yields about 220,000 distinct CDR3 sequences, under 25% seen once. On this clonotype itself: No antigen is known for it.

PBMCs were isolated by Ficoll-Paque density gradient centrifugation, using 8 to 10 ml of fresh peripheral blood as the starting material. The clonotype comes from a woman between 45 and 60 years old with Graves' ophthalmopathy. Sequenced sample: peripheral blood.

The CDR3 here is CASSPPGRENTEAFF. CDR3 nucleotide sequence: TGCGCCAGCAGCCCCCCGGGACGGGAGAACACTGAAGCTTTCTTT. J is TRBJ1-1 and V is TRBV4-1; tentatively, D is TRBD1 (5 bases). V was pared by 4 bases and J by 1 base, with 13 bases between. Germline CDR1 MGHRA, CDR2 YSYEKL. The CDR3 length is 15 residues.